A selection of T cell receptor beta chains follows, all from one sample in a study of molecular identifiers for immune sequencing clone quantification. TCRdb reprocessed the PCR reads with MiXCR, giving one entry per CDR3 protein. The sample has more than 8,000 distinct CDR3 sequences, 21% seen once; the top ten hold around 1.4%. Sequenced material: naive CD8+ T cells from blood, with Jurkat cell RNA spiked in. The source is a human donor in good health. Some libraries in this study had Jurkat cell RNA spiked in. The CDR3 runs from the conserved cysteine through the conserved F or W. The D gene is left open where the match is weak. Expanded clones are given a class, and other clones once, few, many or no size at all.

D gene: -; J gene: TRBJ2-7; clone size: many; V gene: TRBV6-6; CDR3 protein: CASRPDAFSSYEQYF; CDR3 DNA: TGTGCCAGCAGGCCAGACGCCTTCAGCTCCTACGAGCAGTACTTC
D gene: -; J gene: TRBJ2-7; clone size: -; V gene: TRBV9; CDR3 protein: CASSLGERGYEQYF; CDR3 DNA: TGTGCCAGCAGCCTCGGCGAGAGGGGCTACGAGCAGTACTTC
D gene: -; J gene: TRBJ2-1; clone size: few; V gene: TRBV2; CDR3 protein: CASSDDEQFF; CDR3 DNA: TGTGCCAGCAGTGACGATGAGCAGTTCTTC
D gene: -; J gene: TRBJ1-5; clone size: medium-sized; V gene: TRBV20-1; CDR3 protein: CSAAVPEGYQPQHF; CDR3 DNA: TGCAGCGCCGCTGTTCCTGAGGGGTACCAGCCCCAGCATTTT
D gene: TRBD2; J gene: TRBJ2-5; clone size: few; V gene: TRBV7-9; CDR3 protein: CASSFNLPGGQETQYF; CDR3 DNA: TGTGCCAGCAGCTTTAATTTACCGGGGGGCCAAGAGACCCAGTACTTC
D gene: -; J gene: TRBJ1-1; clone size: few; V gene: TRBV7-9; CDR3 protein: CATIEAVGTEAFF; CDR3 DNA: TGTGCCACCATCGAGGCGGTAGGCACTGAAGCTTTCTTT
D gene: -; J gene: TRBJ1-5; clone size: medium-sized; V gene: TRBV19; CDR3 protein: CASSITGREPQHF; CDR3 DNA: TGTGCCAGTAGTATTACTGGTAGAGAGCCCCAGCATTTT
D gene: -; J gene: TRBJ1-5; clone size: medium-sized; V gene: TRBV21-1; CDR3 protein: CASSQEGMGQGTIRPGRNQPQHF; CDR3 DNA: TGTGCCAGCAGCCAGGAAGGCATGGGACAGGGGACTATACGGCCCGGAAGGAATCAGCCCCAGCATTTT
D gene: TRBD2; J gene: TRBJ2-1; clone size: -; V gene: TRBV7-3; CDR3 protein: CASSLTAGERNEQFF; CDR3 DNA: TGTGCCAGCAGCTTAACGGCGGGAGAACGCAATGAGCAGTTCTTC
D gene: -; J gene: TRBJ2-2; clone size: -; V gene: TRBV3-1; CDR3 protein: CARSPPRISTGELFF; CDR3 DNA: TGTGCCCGCAGCCCCCCTCGGATTAGCACCGGGGAGCTGTTTTTT
D gene: TRBD1; J gene: TRBJ2-5; clone size: many; V gene: TRBV2; CDR3 protein: CASSEVRGQETQYF; CDR3 DNA: TGTGCCAGCAGTGAAGTCAGGGGGCAAGAGACCCAGTACTTC
D gene: TRBD1; J gene: TRBJ2-7; clone size: medium-sized; V gene: TRBV29-1; CDR3 protein: CSVEAYSSGTGGYEQYF; CDR3 DNA: TGCAGCGTTGAAGCCTACTCCTCCGGGACAGGGGGGTACGAGCAGTACTTC
D gene: TRBD1; J gene: TRBJ2-3; clone size: medium-sized; V gene: TRBV7-8; CDR3 protein: CASSLLSSGGSTDTQYF; CDR3 DNA: TGTGCCAGCAGCCTCCTTAGCTCAGGGGGTAGCACAGATACGCAGTATTTT
D gene: -; J gene: TRBJ2-5; clone size: medium-sized; V gene: TRBV27; CDR3 protein: CASGGGGWQETQYF; CDR3 DNA: TGTGCCAGCGGAGGGGGCGGATGGCAAGAGACCCAGTACTTC
D gene: -; J gene: TRBJ2-7; clone size: medium-sized; V gene: TRBV6-2/TRBV6-3; CDR3 protein: CASSYGARGYYEQYF; CDR3 DNA: TGTGCCAGCAGTTACGGGGCCCGGGGTTACTACGAGCAGTACTTC
D gene: -; J gene: TRBJ2-7; clone size: medium-sized; V gene: TRBV6-5; CDR3 protein: CASSAGIYEQYF; CDR3 DNA: TGTGCCAGCTCGGCGGGGATCTACGAGCAGTACTTC
D gene: -; J gene: TRBJ2-3; clone size: -; V gene: TRBV7-2; CDR3 protein: CASSAANTATQYF; CDR3 DNA: TGTGCCAGCAGCGCCGCCAACACAGCTACGCAGTATTTT
D gene: TRBD1; J gene: TRBJ1-3; clone size: -; V gene: TRBV12-3/TRBV12-4; CDR3 protein: CASSSGQRISGNTIYF; CDR3 DNA: TGTGCCAGCAGCTCGGGACAGAGGATCTCTGGAAACACCATATATTTT
D gene: -; J gene: TRBJ1-1; clone size: medium-sized; V gene: TRBV6-2/TRBV6-3; CDR3 protein: CASSYLQGWTEAFF; CDR3 DNA: TGTGCCAGCAGTTACTTACAGGGCTGGACTGAAGCTTTCTTT
D gene: -; J gene: TRBJ2-1; clone size: many; V gene: TRBV28; CDR3 protein: CASSLHLSVYEQFF; CDR3 DNA: TGTGCCAGCAGTTTGCACTTGTCCGTCTATGAGCAGTTCTTC
D gene: TRBD2; J gene: TRBJ2-3; clone size: medium-sized; V gene: TRBV5-1; CDR3 protein: CASSFTSEADTQYF; CDR3 DNA: TGCGCCAGCAGCTTTACTAGCGAGGCAGATACGCAGTATTTT
D gene: -; J gene: TRBJ2-5; clone size: many; V gene: TRBV13; CDR3 protein: CASSLGRRKQETQYF; CDR3 DNA: TGTGCCAGCAGCTTAGGCAGACGCAAACAAGAGACCCAGTACTTC
D gene: -; J gene: TRBJ2-5; clone size: medium-sized; V gene: TRBV13; CDR3 protein: CASSKNGVGETQYF; CDR3 DNA: TGTGCCAGCAGCAAGAATGGGGTAGGAGAGACCCAGTACTTC
D gene: -; J gene: TRBJ2-7; clone size: medium-sized; V gene: TRBV30; CDR3 protein: CAWSVGREEQYF; CDR3 DNA: TGTGCCTGGAGTGTGGGTAGGGAAGAGCAGTACTTC
D gene: -; J gene: TRBJ2-3; clone size: medium-sized; V gene: TRBV29-1; CDR3 protein: CSVVTPQFRVPTSTDTQYF; CDR3 DNA: TGCAGCGTTGTAACCCCCCAGTTCCGGGTCCCTACTAGCACAGATACGCAGTATTTT
D gene: -; J gene: TRBJ2-5; clone size: medium-sized; V gene: TRBV4-1; CDR3 protein: CASSQPRGETQYF; CDR3 DNA: TGCGCCAGCAGCCAGCCTAGGGGGGAGACCCAGTACTTC
D gene: TRBD1; J gene: TRBJ2-1; clone size: medium-sized; V gene: TRBV2; CDR3 protein: CASSERTGGLNEQFF; CDR3 DNA: TGTGCCAGCAGTGAAAGGACAGGGGGCTTGAATGAGCAGTTCTTC
D gene: -; J gene: TRBJ1-2; clone size: many; V gene: TRBV6-5; CDR3 protein: CASSYGADGYTF; CDR3 DNA: TGTGCCAGCAGTTACGGGGCCGATGGCTACACCTTC